The 9 T cell receptor beta chains reported below all come from one sample, sequenced in a study of breast tumors, draining lymph nodes, adjacent tissues. MiXCR, run by TCRdb on the multiplex PCR reads, gives a single entry per CDR3 protein. The sample holds approximately 60,000 distinct CDR3 sequences, approximately 54% seen once. What was sequenced was breast tumor tissue. Source of these receptors: a female donor with breast cancer. Some clones in this sample may be carry-over from other donors' samples.

This clonotype has just one count. The V call is TRBV11-2, the J call TRBJ2-7; TRBD1 aligns across 8 bases. V lost 0 bases, J lost 3 bases, and 7 bases stayed unmatched. The CDR3 runs 16 residues. CDR1 SGHAT and CDR2 FQNNGV come from the germline V gene. CDR3 region: CASSLDATGAFYEQYV. The CDR3 nucleotides are TGTGCCAGCAGCTTAGATGCGACAGGGGCCTTCTACGAGCAGTACGTC.

This clonotype was found many times. A single base separates this from a much larger clone, so it may be a read error. In DNA form, the CDR3 reads TGCAGTGCTACGCGCCGGTTCGGGGGAGCCACCGGGGAGCTGTTTTTT. Translation gives CSATRRFGGATGELFF. This chain connects TRBV20-1 to TRBJ2-2; the D gene is possibly TRBD2 (6 bases). The CDR3 sequence is 16 residues long. The V end was cut by 4 bases, the J end by 4 bases, with 19 bases between. Germline V lookup: CDR1 DFQATT, CDR2 SNEGSKA (reference sequence).

To note about this clonotype: Sequence at one end of the junction differs from germline and may be a read error. The V call is TRBV7-9, the J call TRBJ2-3; D possibly corresponds to TRBD1 (5 bases). Germline-derived CDR1 and CDR2 are SEHNR and FQNEAQ (reference sequence). The CDR3 has 21 residues. The CDR3 DNA reads TGTGTCAGCAGTTTCGACAGTAACTATGGCTACACTGATGTCCTCGCAGATACGCAGTATTTT. Translated: CVSSFDSNYGYTDVLADTQYF.

CDR3 sequence reads: CASSLAGGEGQFF. The CDR3 nucleotides are TGTGCCAGCAGCTTAGCTGGGGGGGAGGGGCAGTTCTTC. V gene TRBV7-2 combines with J gene TRBJ2-1, with TRBD2 matching over 7 bases. CDR1 is SGHTA and CDR2 is FQGNSA in the germline V gene. J was trimmed by 12 bases and V by 0 bases; bases with no gene match: 5. The CDR3 is 13 amino acids. Together with reference TRBV7-2 and TRBJ2-1, the CDR3 gives the full variable domain: GAGVSQSPSNKVTEKGKDVELRCDPISGHTALYWYRQSLGQGLEFLIYFQGNSAPDKSGLPSDRFSAERTGGSVSTLTIQRTQQEDSAVYLCASSLAGGEGQFFGPGTRLTVL.

This chain links TRBV20-1 with TRBJ2-1; 13 positions match TRBD2. J lost 4 bases, V lost 3 bases, and 3 bases had no gene match. CDR3 length: 15 residues. Germline V gene sequence: CDR1 DFQATT, CDR2 SNEGSKA (reference sequence). Here the CDR3 DNA reads TGCAGTGCTAGGGGACTAGCGGGGACTTACAATGAGCAGTTCTTC. Translation gives CSARGLAGTYNEQFF.

This chain connects TRBV5-8 to TRBJ1-4; D might be TRBD1 (6 bases). The germline gives CDR1 SGHTS, CDR2 YDEGEE. The CDR3 length is 15 residues. V shed 3 bases and J shed 4 bases, with 13 bases lying between them. CDR3 protein: CASSSGQTINEKLFF. The CDR3 bases are TGTGCCAGCAGCTCCGGACAGACAATTAATGAAAAACTGTTTTTT.

Note on this clonotype: Germline and junction disagree at one end, which may indicate a read error. The J gene is TRBJ2-1, the V gene TRBV20-1; D perhaps matches TRBD1 (6 bases). Germline V CDR1 and CDR2: DFQATT, SNEGSKA (reference sequence). CDR3 length equals 12 residues. The CDR3 sequence: CSARIGDNERSF. DNA for the CDR3: TGCAGTGCTAGAATCGGGGACAATGAGCGGTCCTTC.

This clonotype was seen many times. The chain links TRBV20-1 to TRBJ2-4; 8 bases align to TRBD1. The CDR3 consists of 13 residues. Germline V CDR1 and CDR2: DFQATT, SNEGSKA (reference sequence). Unmatched junction bases numbered 4, after V lost 6 bases and J lost 3 bases. This CDR3 is CSATQGGKNIQYF. CDR3 DNA sequence: TGCAGTGCAACACAGGGGGGCAAAAACATTCAGTACTTC.

This clonotype was detected many times. Written as DNA, the CDR3 is TGTGCCAGCACCGTCCCCGGGGGGCCTGGAAACACCATATATTTT. It translates to CASTVPGGPGNTIYF. The chain couples TRBV2 to TRBJ1-3; possibly TRBD1 for D (6 bases). V was cut by 7 bases and J by 2 bases, with 15 bases left in between. Germline CDR1 SNHLY, CDR2 FYNNEI. CDR3 length equals 15 residues.